These 7 T cell receptor beta chains were all obtained from the same sample, sequenced in a study of blood T cell repertoires in COVID-19. This table comes from immunoSEQ multiplex PCR, and its TCRdb copy is limited to in-frame clones, with some not included. The data show 350,000 to 450,000 clones, approximately 87% seen once. The sample comprised PBMCs or T cells enriched from blood (not recorded which). The receptors here all came from a man aged 40-49 years in a cohort exposed to, infected with or recovered from COVID-19 (not recorded which).

V usage is TRBV9 and J usage is TRBJ2-7, with TRBD2 matching over 13 bases. This CDR3 has 16 residues. J lost 2 bases, V lost 0 bases, and 2 bases had no gene match. Looked up from germline, CDR1 is SGDLS and CDR2 is YYNGEE. The DNA of the CDR3 is TGTGCCAGCAGCGTAGGGGGGACTAGCGGGACCTACGAGCAGTACTTC. This translates into CASSVGGTSGTYEQYF. Complete variable domain (other parts from reference TRBV9 and TRBJ2-7): DSGVTQTPKHLITATGQRVTLRCSPRSGDLSVYWYQQSLDQGLQFLIQYYNGEERAKGNILERFSAQQFPDLHSELNLSSLELGDSALYFCASSVGGTSGTYEQYFGPGTRLTVT.

CDR3 DNA sequence: TGTGCCAGCAGCCACTCAGTTTCCTACGAGCAGTACTTC. Translating gives CASSHSVSYEQYF. V usage is TRBV3-1 (or the pseudogene TRBV3-2) and J usage is TRBJ2-7, with D unclear. The CDR3 runs 13 residues. The germline V and J ends were trimmed by 3 bases and 1 base, with 7 bases remaining between them. The germline V gene encodes CDR1 LGHDT and CDR2 YNNKEL (reference sequence).

The chain joins TRBV9 to TRBJ2-5, with TRBD2 matching 13 bases. This CDR3 comprises 16 residues. The V gene end was trimmed by 4 bases and the J gene end by 5 bases; junction bases not matched to a gene: 8. Per germline, CDR1 SGDLS and CDR2 YYNGEE. The CDR3 loop is CASSPRTSGSGETQYF. The CDR3 DNA reads TGTGCCAGCAGCCCCCGGACTAGCGGGAGTGGCGAGACCCAGTACTTC.

The chain joins TRBV7-2 to TRBJ1-6; D is undetermined. The CDR3 is made up of 15 amino acids. The germline V gene has CDR1 SGHTA and CDR2 FQGNSA. The V and J ends lost 4 bases and 5 bases respectively, with 12 bases between them. The CDR3 sequence: CASSYGINDNSPLHF. DNA of the CDR3: TGTGCCAGCAGCTACGGGATAAATGATAATTCACCCCTCCACTTT.

This chain joins TRBV27 and TRBJ2-2, with 13 bases identical to TRBD2. The V segment lost 6 bases and the J segment 3 bases; nucleotides outside the gene matches: 10. The CDR3 loop spans 18 amino acids. Germline V gene sequence: CDR1 MNHEY, CDR2 SMNVEV (reference sequence). The CDR3, as DNA: TGTGCCAGCAGGACCACCGGGACTAGCGGGACGGACACCGGGGAGCTGTTTTTT. Translating gives CASRTTGTSGTDTGELFF.

The gene calls are TRBV9 and TRBJ1-6, with 8 bases lining up with TRBD1. Germline values: CDR1 SGDLS, CDR2 YYNGEE. The ends lost 3 bases at V and 2 bases at J; junction bases unmatched: 4. The CDR3 extends over 16 amino acids. The CDR3 region has the DNA TGTGCCAGCAGCGAGGGGACAGGAGCCTATAATTCACCCCTCCACTTT. Amino acid sequence: CASSEGTGAYNSPLHF.

The rearrangement links TRBV11-1 to TRBJ2-7; TRBD2 agrees at 8 bases. Germline loops: CDR1 SGHAT, CDR2 FQDESV (reference sequence). The V segment lost 5 bases and the J segment 2 bases; nucleotides outside the gene matches: 2. This CDR3 contains 13 residues. The CDR3 loop reads CASSRTSPYEQYF. The CDR3 region has the DNA TGTGCCAGCAGCCGGACTAGCCCCTACGAGCAGTACTTC.